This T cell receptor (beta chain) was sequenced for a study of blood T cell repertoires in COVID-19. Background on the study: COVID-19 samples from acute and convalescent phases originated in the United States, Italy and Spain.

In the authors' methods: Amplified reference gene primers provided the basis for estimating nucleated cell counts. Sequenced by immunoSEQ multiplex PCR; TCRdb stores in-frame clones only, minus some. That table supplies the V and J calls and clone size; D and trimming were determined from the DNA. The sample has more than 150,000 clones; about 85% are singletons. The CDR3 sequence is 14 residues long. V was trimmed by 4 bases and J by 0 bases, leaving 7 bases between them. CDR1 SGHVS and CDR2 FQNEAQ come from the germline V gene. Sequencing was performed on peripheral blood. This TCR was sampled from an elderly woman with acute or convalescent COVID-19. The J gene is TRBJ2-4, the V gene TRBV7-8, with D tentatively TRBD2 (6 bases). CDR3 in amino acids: CASSWGGAKNIQYF. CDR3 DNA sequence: TGTGCCAGCAGCTGGGGAGGAGCCAAAAACATTCAGTACTTC.